A selection of T cell receptor beta chains follows, all from one sample in a study of blood T cell repertoires in COVID-19. Generated by immunoSEQ multiplex PCR, the TCRdb table keeps only in-frame clones and is missing some. The sample consists of 65,000 to 95,000 clones, about three quarters of them appearing once. The sequenced sample consisted of peripheral blood. These receptors all stem from a man aged 45-65 years with active or convalescent COVID-19. Each CDR3 is given with its conserved first and last residue. The D gene is left open where the match is weak. Clone size, where shown, is once, few, many, or a class for clones that have expanded.

CDR3: CASSFGVPFLEQYF; DNA: TGCGCCAGCAGCTTCGGAGTCCCGTTCCTCGAGCAGTACTTC; size: once; J: TRBJ2-7; V: TRBV5-1; D: NA
CDR3: CASSPGTGGGEQYF; DNA: TGTGCCAGCTCACCCGGGACAGGGGGAGGCGAGCAGTACTTC; size: NA; J: TRBJ2-7; V: TRBV18; D: TRBD1
CDR3: CSGAGRAEQFF; DNA: TGCAGCGGGGCGGGCCGAGCCGAGCAGTTCTTC; size: NA; J: TRBJ2-1; V: TRBV29-1; D: NA
CDR3: CASSPRTGAIYF; DNA: TGTGCCAGCAGCCCTCGGACAGGGGCCATATATTTT; size: NA; J: TRBJ1-3; V: TRBV3-1/TRBV3-2; D: TRBD1
CDR3: CASSQTGLAKSEQFF; DNA: TGCGCCAGCAGCCAGACGGGACTAGCAAAGAGTGAGCAGTTCTTC; size: NA; J: TRBJ2-1; V: TRBV4-3; D: TRBD2
CDR3: CATSDTPRGETQYF; DNA: TGTGCCACCAGTGATACCCCCAGGGGGGAGACCCAGTACTTC; size: NA; J: TRBJ2-5; V: TRBV24-1; D: TRBD1
CDR3: CASSVDRVHEQYF; DNA: TGTGCCAGCAGTGTCGACAGGGTGCACGAGCAGTACTTC; size: NA; J: TRBJ2-7; V: TRBV7-3; D: TRBD1
CDR3: CASTFGQGAAGQYF; DNA: TGCGCCAGCACGTTTGGACAGGGGGCAGCCGGGCAGTACTTC; size: once; J: TRBJ2-7; V: TRBV10-2; D: TRBD1
CDR3: CAISEGQASYEQYF; DNA: TGTGCCATCAGTGAGGGACAGGCGTCCTACGAGCAGTACTTC; size: NA; J: TRBJ2-7; V: TRBV10-3; D: TRBD1
CDR3: CASSSSSGGYETQYF; DNA: TGTGCCAGCAGTTCCTCTAGCGGGGGGTACGAGACCCAGTACTTC; size: NA; J: TRBJ2-5; V: TRBV6-5; D: TRBD2
CDR3: CASSPTGFRETQYF; DNA: TGTGCCAGCAGCCCGACAGGTTTTAGGGAGACCCAGTACTTC; size: NA; J: TRBJ2-5; V: TRBV9; D: NA
CDR3: CSVSTSGGALAGELFF; DNA: TGCAGCGTTTCCACTAGCGGGGGGGCTTTAGCCGGGGAGCTGTTTTTT; size: NA; J: TRBJ2-2; V: TRBV29-1; D: TRBD2
CDR3: CASRRQTNTEAFF; DNA: TGTGCCAGTAGGCGACAGACGAACACTGAAGCTTTCTTT; size: NA; J: TRBJ1-1; V: TRBV19; D: NA
CDR3: CASSSWTGKDETQYF; DNA: TGTGCCAGCAGCTCCTGGACAGGAAAGGACGAGACCCAGTACTTC; size: NA; J: TRBJ2-5; V: TRBV5-5; D: TRBD1
CDR3: CASSLGVATEETQYF; DNA: TGTGCCAGCAGCTTGGGGGTAGCGACGGAAGAGACCCAGTACTTC; size: NA; J: TRBJ2-5; V: TRBV5-4; D: NA
CDR3: CASSQDPSGKSTDTQYF; DNA: TGCGCCAGCAGCCAAGATCCTAGCGGGAAGAGCACAGATACGCAGTATTTT; size: once; J: TRBJ2-3; V: TRBV4-1; D: TRBD2